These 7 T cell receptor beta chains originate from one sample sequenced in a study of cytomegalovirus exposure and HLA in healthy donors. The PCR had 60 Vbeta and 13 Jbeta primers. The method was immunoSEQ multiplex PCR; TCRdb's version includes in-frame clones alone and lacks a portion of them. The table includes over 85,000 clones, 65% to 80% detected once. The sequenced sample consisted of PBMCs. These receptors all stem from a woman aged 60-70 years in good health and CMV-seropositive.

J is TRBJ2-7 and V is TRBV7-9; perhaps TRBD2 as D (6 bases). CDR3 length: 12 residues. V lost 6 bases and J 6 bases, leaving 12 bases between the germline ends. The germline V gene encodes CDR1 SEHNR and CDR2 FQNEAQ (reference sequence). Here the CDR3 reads CASSAGRGEQYF. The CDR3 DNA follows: TGTGCCAGCAGTGCGGGACGTGGCGAGCAGTACTTC.

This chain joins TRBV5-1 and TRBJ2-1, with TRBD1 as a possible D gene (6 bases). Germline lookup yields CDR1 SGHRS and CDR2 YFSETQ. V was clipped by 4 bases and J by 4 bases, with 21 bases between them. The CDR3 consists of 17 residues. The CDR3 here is CASSLDPTGIYYNEQFF. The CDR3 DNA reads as TGCGCCAGCAGCCTGGATCCTACAGGGATCTATTACAATGAGCAGTTCTTC.

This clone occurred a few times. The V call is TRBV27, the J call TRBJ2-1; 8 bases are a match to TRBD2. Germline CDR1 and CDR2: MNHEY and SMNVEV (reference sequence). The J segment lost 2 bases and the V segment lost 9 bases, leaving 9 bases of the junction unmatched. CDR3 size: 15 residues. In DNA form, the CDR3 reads TGTGCCAGTCGAAACGGGAGGGCTACCTACAATGAGCAGTTCTTC. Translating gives CASRNGRATYNEQFF.

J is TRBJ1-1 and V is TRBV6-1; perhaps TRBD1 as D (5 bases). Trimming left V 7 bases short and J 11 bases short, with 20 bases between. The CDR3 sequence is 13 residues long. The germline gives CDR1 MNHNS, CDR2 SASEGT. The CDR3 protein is CASNLGEDTWAFF. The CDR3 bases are TGTGCCAGCAACCTCGGGGAGGACACTTGGGCTTTCTTT.

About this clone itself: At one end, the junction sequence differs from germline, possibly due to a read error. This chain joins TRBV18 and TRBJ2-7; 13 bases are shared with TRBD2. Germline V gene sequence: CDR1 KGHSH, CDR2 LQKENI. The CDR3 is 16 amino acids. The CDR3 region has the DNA TGTGCCAGCACACCCGGACTAGCGGGAGCCCCCTACGAGCAGTACTTC. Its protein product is CASTPGLAGAPYEQYF.

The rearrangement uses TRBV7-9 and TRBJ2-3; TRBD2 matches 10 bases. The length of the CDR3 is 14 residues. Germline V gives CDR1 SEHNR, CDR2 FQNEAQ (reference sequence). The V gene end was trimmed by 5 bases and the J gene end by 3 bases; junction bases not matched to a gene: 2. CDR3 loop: CASSLGLATDTQYF. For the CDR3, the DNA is TGTGCCAGCAGCCTGGGACTAGCGACAGATACGCAGTATTTT.

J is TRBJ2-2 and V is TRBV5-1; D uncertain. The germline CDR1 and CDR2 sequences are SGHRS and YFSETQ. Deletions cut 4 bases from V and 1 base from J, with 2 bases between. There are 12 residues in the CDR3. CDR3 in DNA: TGCGCCAGCAGCCTGAACACCGGGGAGCTGTTTTTT. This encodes CASSLNTGELFF.